This T cell receptor beta chain derives from a study of T-cell reconstitution after alpha-beta-depleted transplantation in children. The germline V and J ends were trimmed by 4 bases and 2 bases, with 18 bases remaining between them. The CDR3 consists of 16 residues. The V gene's germline CDR1 is SGHTA and CDR2 FQGNSA. Unique molecular identifiers were built into the TCRbeta library. MiXCR, applied by TCRdb to the PCR reads, yields one record per CDR3 protein. The sample contains about 310,000 distinct CDR3 sequences, about a quarter of which appear only once. This clonotype was detected ten times or more.

The TCR sequence derives from a male patient aged 10-17 years who had a stem cell transplant for acute lymphoblastic leukemia, so the T cells may come from the graft donor. This specimen was PBMCs, mostly from graft donor cells, taken 180 days after TCRalphabeta/CD19-depleted stem cell transplant. This chain joins TRBV7-2 and TRBJ2-7; D is unclear. The CDR3 bases are TGTGCCAGCAGCTCCCGCCCATTGGGCAGACCCTACGAGCAGTACTTC. This codes for CASSSRPLGRPYEQYF.